This T cell receptor beta chain was captured in a study of T cells in Graves' hyperthyroidism and ophthalmopathy (dated by TCRdb to the late 2010s). Describing the broader study: Peripheral blood was sampled at the time of initial diagnosis, prior to any treatment. To identify distinguishing TCR V-J signatures, a discovery cohort of about 100 patients was used, comprising under 45 with Graves' ophthalmopathy and some 60 with stable Graves' hyperthyroidism. Whether ophthalmopathy could be predicted prospectively was tested in an independent validation cohort made up of some 20 hyperthyroidism patients plus 17 patients who later progressed to ophthalmopathy. The roughly 100 discovery patients were randomly split 7:3 into training and test sets. The study also compared thyroid tissue and blood T-cell repertoires from several Graves' hyperthyroidism patients. Following sampling, methimazole starting at 30 mg daily was given to hyperthyroidism patients, and high-dose intravenous methylprednisolone was given to ophthalmopathy patients. TCR Vbeta CDR3 sequencing of 120 to 150 peripheral blood samples (43 ophthalmopathy, roughly 74 hyperthyroidism and some 17 progressor patients) is reported in the paper.

This clonotype was detected a few times. Which antigen it targets is not known. Nothing much larger sits one base from this clone, and base qualities are not available. V loses 7 bases at its end and J loses 6 bases; junction bases beyond the gene matches: 8. The germline V gene supplies CDR1 SGHRS and CDR2 YFSETQ. Including cysteine and phenylalanine, the CDR3 has 14 amino acids. Solely the CDR3 DNA is kept, with 42 bases framed from the first base. Stable Graves' hyperthyroidism was defined as no progression to ophthalmopathy during 18 months of follow-up. The hyperthyroidism patients were between 18 and 65 years old and newly diagnosed, with a disease duration of less than 2 months. Exclusion was applied to patients with uncontrolled infections, other autoimmune diseases, pregnancy or lactation. Diagnoses were established on the basis of clinical symptoms, serum thyroxine and TRAb, thyroid ultrasound, and orbital computed tomography. Ficoll-Paque density gradient centrifugation was used to isolate PBMCs from approximately 11 ml of fresh peripheral blood. Trizol reagent was used to extract total RNA, and RNA quality was then checked on an Agilent 2100 Bioanalyzer.

Amplification of TCR beta CDR3 regions was carried out from RNA transcripts. For the first round of RT-PCR on the TCR CDR3, the HTBI primer set was used together with the Qiagen OneStep RT-PCR kit. Libraries were constructed in a second round of multiplex PCR, after which size selection and purification were carried out. Paired-end sequencing of the libraries was performed with 100 bp reads on an Illumina HiSeq2000. The study's processing was this. SOAPnuke was used to process the raw data, throwing out any read that contained adapters or uncalled bases, had a mean Phred below 15, or lacked an exact constant-primer or identifier match. High-quality paired reads were merged using COPE v1.2.5, and each unique nucleotide sequence was defined as a clonotype. MiTCR v1.1 was used to align the clonotypes against IMGT TRBV, TRBD and TRBJ reference segments. The analysis included only V-J combinations with a frequency above 0.0001, which together covered more than 99% of the repertoires. A TCS score was defined as the ratio between F50 (clonal expansion) and ExV (chaos), using BLOSUM62-based TCRdist between CDR3 peptides within each V-J. Welch's t-statistics and random forest reduced just over 500 V-J features to 13, which were used in a naive Bayes classifier (R e1071). TCRdb reprocessed the public reads (quality trimming at Q25 with fastp, clone calling with MiXCR) and kept in-frame beta chains. Each entry merges the rows of one CDR3 protein and shows their most common DNA and genes. TCRdb's processing, not the study's, gives the V and J calls here. This sample lists around 560,000 distinct CDR3 sequences; roughly 17% were detected once. Together, the top ten hold about 17% of the sample.

General study outcomes and caveats: Most expanded thyroid clonotypes (frequency above 0.001) were also detected in blood, suggesting blood repertoires may reflect thyroid immune responses. In validation, progression to ophthalmopathy was predicted by the model with roughly 71% sensitivity and 72% to 80% specificity, a median of approximately 6.5 months before onset. In cross-validation, a model built on a 13 V-J signature told ophthalmopathy apart from stable hyperthyroidism with approximately 90% sensitivity and about 81% specificity, and in testing the same model reached 80%/75%. No statistical method was used to set the sample size in advance, and investigators knew the group allocation.

Sequences were obtained from blood. The clonotype originates from a woman aged 18-35 years with Graves' hyperthyroidism. This receptor chain uses TRBV5-1 and TRBJ2-1, with 9 bases aligning to TRBD1. The CDR3 protein is CASRRTGDINEQFF. The base sequence is TGCGCCAGCCGCCGGACAGGGGACATCAATGAGCAGTTCTTC.